Listed below are T cell receptor beta chains from one sample, sequenced in a study of blood T cell repertoires in COVID-19. The protocol was immunoSEQ multiplex PCR, while the TCRdb copy is restricted to in-frame clones and leaves out a portion. The sample contains 180,000 or so clones, roughly nine tenths of which appear only once. The sample consisted of PBMCs or T cells enriched from blood (not recorded which). These receptors were collected from a human donor with acute COVID-19. The donor label of this sample is uncertain. Each CDR3 is given with its conserved first and last residue. Each record gives: clone size, V gene, D gene, J gene, CDR3 DNA, CDR3 protein. D genes are given only for firm matches. The size field is filled for only some rows; it gives once, few, many or a size class.

>.|TRBV5-1|TRBD1|TRBJ2-5
TGCGCCAGCAGCTTCACAGGGGAAGAGACCCAGTACTTC
CASSFTGEETQYF
>.|TRBV30|.|TRBJ2-2
TGTGCCTGGAGTAAGGGGGGGACCGGGGAGCTGTTTTTT
CAWSKGGTGELFF
>once|TRBV4-1|TRBD2|TRBJ2-1
TGCGCCAGCAGCCGTGGACTAGCGGGGGGTGATGAGCAGTTCTTC
CASSRGLAGGDEQFF
>.|TRBV3-1/TRBV3-2|.|TRBJ2-3
TGTGCCAGCAGACGCGGGGAGCCACTCACAGATACGCAGTATTTT
CASRRGEPLTDTQYF
>.|TRBV4-2|.|TRBJ1-4
TGTGCCAGCAGCCAAGGCCCCCTCCCCAGGGGTGGGGAAAAACTGTTTTTT
CASSQGPLPRGGEKLFF
>.|TRBV5-8|.|TRBJ2-2
TGTGCCAGCAGTAGGAGGGGAGGACTTTCCGGGGAGCTGTTTTTT
CASSRRGGLSGELFF
>.|TRBV20-1|.|TRBJ1-2
TGCAGTGGAGGGGAGGGGGATGGCTACACCTTC
CSGGEGDGYTF
>.|TRBV5-1|TRBD1|TRBJ1-2
TGCGCCAGCAGCTTGGAAAGGTCAGGGGGCCCGTCCTATGGCTACACCTTC
CASSLERSGGPSYGYTF
>once|TRBV19|TRBD1|TRBJ1-5
TGTGCCAGTACTGACAGGGGCAATCAGCCCCAGCATTTT
CASTDRGNQPQHF
>.|TRBV4-1|TRBD2|TRBJ2-3
TGCGCCAGCAGCCAAGATCGGCTAGCGGGGGCCCGGAGCACAGATACGCAGTATTTT
CASSQDRLAGARSTDTQYF
>.|TRBV2|.|TRBJ1-2
TGTGCCAGCAGTGCACAGGGTGTCGACGGCTACACCTTC
CASSAQGVDGYTF
>.|TRBV3-1/TRBV3-2|TRBD2|TRBJ2-7
TGTGCCAGCAGCCAAGGAGGGACTAGCGGGGGACCCTACGAGCAGTACTTC
CASSQGGTSGGPYEQYF
>.|TRBV3-1/TRBV3-2|.|TRBJ1-2
TGTGCCAGCAGCTTGGGACAAATCTACAACTATGGCTACACCTTC
CASSLGQIYNYGYTF
>.|TRBV15|TRBD2|TRBJ2-5
TGTGCCACCAGCAGAGATTTGGGACTAGCGGTACCAGAGACCCAGTACTTC
CATSRDLGLAVPETQYF
>.|TRBV6-4|TRBD2|TRBJ2-3
TGTGCCAGCAGTGCCCTGGGACTAGCGGGGGGCAACACAGATACGCAGTATTTT
CASSALGLAGGNTDTQYF
>.|TRBV9|.|TRBJ1-1
TGTGCCAGCAGCGTAGGTCAGGGGTGGAGCACTGAAGCTTTCTTT
CASSVGQGWSTEAFF
>.|TRBV18|.|TRBJ2-1
TGTGCCAGCTCAGCCCAGGGCGACAATGAGCAGTTCTTC
CASSAQGDNEQFF
>.|TRBV27|TRBD1|TRBJ1-5
TGTGCCAGCAGTTTATCTCCGAACTCGGACAGGGGGACTCAGCCCCAGCATTTT
CASSLSPNSDRGTQPQHF
>.|TRBV30|.|TRBJ1-1
TGTGCCTGGATCCCACGGACAGCGAACACTGAAGCTTTCTTT
CAWIPRTANTEAFF
>.|TRBV10-3|TRBD1|TRBJ2-7
TGTGCCTCCTGGACAGGGTCCAACGAGCAGTACTTC
CASWTGSNEQYF
>.|TRBV18|.|TRBJ2-7
TGTGCCAGCTCACCAGACAGCTCCTACGAGCAGTACTTC
CASSPDSSYEQYF
>.|TRBV9|TRBD2|TRBJ2-1
TGTGCCACCTCTAGCGGATCCTACAATGAGCAGTTCTTC
CATSSGSYNEQFF
>.|TRBV30|.|TRBJ1-2
TGTGCCTGGAATCCAGGGCAGTCGATCTATGGCTACACCTTC
CAWNPGQSIYGYTF
>.|TRBV30|.|TRBJ1-1
TGTGCCGGAGACGGTGGTGTGATCACTGAAGCTTTCTTT
CAGDGGVITEAFF
>.|TRBV5-1|TRBD1|TRBJ2-2
TGCGCCAGCAGCTTGGTCCAGGGGGCGACCGGGGAGCTGTTTTTT
CASSLVQGATGELFF
>.|TRBV24-1|.|TRBJ2-2
TGTGCCACCAACAAGAACACCGGGGAGCTGTTTTTT
CATNKNTGELFF
>.|TRBV12-3/TRBV12-4|.|TRBJ2-7
TGTGCCAGCAGCTCAGGGATTACCTACGAGCAGTACTTC
CASSSGITYEQYF
>.|TRBV6-1|.|TRBJ1-1
TGTGCCAGCAGTGAAGGGGGGGAAAACACTGAAGCTTTCTTT
CASSEGGENTEAFF
>.|TRBV30|.|TRBJ1-2
TGTGCCTGGAGTAAGCTGACAGGTGTCTATGGCTACACCTTC
CAWSKLTGVYGYTF
>.|TRBV11-2|TRBD2|TRBJ2-3
TGTGCCAGCAGTCCTCTAGCGGGGGGCACAGATACGCAGTATTTT
CASSPLAGGTDTQYF
>few|TRBV6-5|TRBD1|TRBJ2-5
TGTGCCAGCACCCCGACAGGGGGCTGGAAGACCCAGTACTTC
CASTPTGGWKTQYF
>.|TRBV7-3|.|TRBJ1-1
TGTGCCAGCAGCTCACAGAACACTGAAGCTTTCTTT
CASSSQNTEAFF
>.|TRBV5-1|.|TRBJ1-1
TGCGCCAGCAGCTCCCCCGTGACAGAGAACACTGAAGCTTTCTTT
CASSSPVTENTEAFF
>.|TRBV6-2/TRBV6-3|TRBD1|TRBJ2-7
TGTGCCAGCAGTTCGACAGGGTACCACGAGCAGTACTTC
CASSSTGYHEQYF
>.|TRBV9|.|TRBJ2-3
TGTGCCAGCAGCGTAGTCGGCGGGGGCCTTGGGACAGATACGCAGTATTTT
CASSVVGGGLGTDTQYF
>.|TRBV3-1/TRBV3-2|.|TRBJ2-1
TGTGCCAGCAGCCGGGTCAGAGGGAGTTACAATGAGCAGTTCTTC
CASSRVRGSYNEQFF
>.|TRBV30|.|TRBJ2-7
TGTGCCTGGAGTTCAATTACCATCGGCGAGCAGTACTTC
CAWSSITIGEQYF
>.|TRBV19|.|TRBJ1-3
TGTGCCAGTCTAAAACTGAGCTCTGGAAACACCATATATTTT
CASLKLSSGNTIYF
>.|TRBV12-5|TRBD1|TRBJ1-4
TGTGCTAGTGGTTTGTCTGAGGACAGGGGGCAAGAAAAACTGTTTTTT
CASGLSEDRGQEKLFF
>.|TRBV7-9|.|TRBJ1-6
TGTGCCAGCAGCCCCCAGGGTAATTCACCCCTCCACTTT
CASSPQGNSPLHF
>.|TRBV7-9|.|TRBJ2-2
TGTGCCAGCATCACTCCCACCGGGGAGCTGTTTTTT
CASITPTGELFF
>.|TRBV6-5|TRBD1|TRBJ2-7
TGTGCCAGCAGCGCTAGCTGGACAGGGATCTACGAGCAGTACTTC
CASSASWTGIYEQYF
>.|TRBV4-1|.|TRBJ2-2
TGCGCCAGCAGGGCCCGGGTACGAGGCGGGGAGCTGTTTTTT
CASRARVRGGELFF
>few|TRBV7-2|.|TRBJ1-2
TGTGCCAGCAGCTTAGTGACAGTGACCTATGGCTACACCTTC
CASSLVTVTYGYTF
>.|TRBV10-2|.|TRBJ1-2
TGCGCCAGCACCGGAGGCACCCTTAACTATGGCTACACCTTC
CASTGGTLNYGYTF
>.|TRBV5-1|.|TRBJ2-7
TGCGCCAGCAGCCCGGGACTGCGAAGTGCCTACGAGCAGTACTTC
CASSPGLRSAYEQYF
>.|TRBV30|.|TRBJ1-2
TGTGCCTGGAGTGGAGGACCAACAGGCATATTCTATGGCTACACCTTC
CAWSGGPTGIFYGYTF
>once|TRBV25-1|.|TRBJ2-3
TGTGCCAGCAGTGACTACACAGATACGCAGTATTTT
CASSDYTDTQYF
>.|TRBV21-1|.|TRBJ1-1
TGTGCCAGCATCCAAGGTCCGGACTTGAACACTGAAGCTTTCTTT
CASIQGPDLNTEAFF
>.|TRBV30|.|TRBJ1-3
TGTGCCTGGAGTGGGGACACTACTGGAAACACCATATATTTT
CAWSGDTTGNTIYF
>.|TRBV3-1/TRBV3-2|TRBD2|TRBJ2-5
TGTGCCAGCAGCCAAGATTGCGGGGGAAGAGAGACCCAGTACTTC
CASSQDCGGRETQYF
>.|TRBV5-1|TRBD1|TRBJ1-1
TGCGCCAGCAGCCCGGGGACAGGGGCGACTGAAGCTTTCTTT
CASSPGTGATEAFF
>.|TRBV15|TRBD1|TRBJ1-2
TGTGCCACCAGCAGGGGGACAGGGAGAGACTATGGCTACACCTTC
CATSRGTGRDYGYTF
>.|TRBV7-9|TRBD2|TRBJ2-5
TGTGCCAGCAGCCCCTGGACTAGCGGGAGACAAGAGACCCAGTACTTC
CASSPWTSGRQETQYF
>.|TRBV12-3/TRBV12-4|.|TRBJ1-1
TGTGCCAGCAGTGTGGGTTGGGGGCATGAAGCTTTCTTT
CASSVGWGHEAFF